This T cell receptor (beta chain) emerged from a study of cytomegalovirus exposure and HLA in healthy donors. PCR used 60 Vbeta primers and 13 Jbeta primers. Authors' data handling: Unique TCR beta chains numbered about 72 million in a later analysis, with roughly 10 million shared. Assay used: immunoSEQ multiplex PCR; TCRdb lists only in-frame clones, some missing. The V and J calls and clone size come from that table; D and trimming were worked out from the DNA. The sample includes 160,000 or so clones, approximately 79% of them seen just once. The study's findings and limits: Later work showed greater clonal expansion in HLA-associated TCR beta chains than in equally common others. Immune exposure was documented only through CMV serostatus.

Deletions cut 1 base from V and 0 bases from J, with 11 bases between. Per germline, CDR1 SGDLS and CDR2 YYNGEE. This CDR3 has 15 residues. A word on this clone: Its antigen is currently unknown.

This sequence originates from a man in his 60s in good health and CMV-seronegative. V is TRBV9 and J is TRBJ2-7; D is unresolved. Material: PBMCs. The DNA of the CDR3 is TGTGCCAGCAGCGTAAGGCCAGGTAGCTCCTACGAGCAGTACTTC. Protein product: CASSVRPGSSYEQYF. The entire variable domain, with the rest obtained from reference TRBV9 and TRBJ2-7, is as follows: DSGVTQTPKHLITATGQRVTLRCSPRSGDLSVYWYQQSLDQGLQFLIQYYNGEERAKGNILERFSAQQFPDLHSELNLSSLELGDSALYFCASSVRPGSSYEQYFGPGTRLTVT.